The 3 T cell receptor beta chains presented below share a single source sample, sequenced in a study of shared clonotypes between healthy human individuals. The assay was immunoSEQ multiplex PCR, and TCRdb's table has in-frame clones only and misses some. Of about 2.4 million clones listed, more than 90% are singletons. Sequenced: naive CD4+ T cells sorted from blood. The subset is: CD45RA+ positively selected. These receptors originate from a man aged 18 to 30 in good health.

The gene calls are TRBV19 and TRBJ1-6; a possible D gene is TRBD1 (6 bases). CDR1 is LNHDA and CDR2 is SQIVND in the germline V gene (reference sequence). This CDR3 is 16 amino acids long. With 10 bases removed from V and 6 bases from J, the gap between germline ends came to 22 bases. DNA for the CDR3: TGTGCCACAAGAGTGGGGGGCGAAGTAGGTAATTCACCCCTCCACTTT. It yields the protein CATRVGGEVGNSPLHF.

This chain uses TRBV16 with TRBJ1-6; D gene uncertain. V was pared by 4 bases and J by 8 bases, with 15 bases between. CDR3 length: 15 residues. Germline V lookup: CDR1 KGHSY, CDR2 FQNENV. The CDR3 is CASSPGRGKDSPLHF. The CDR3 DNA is TGTGCCAGCAGCCCCGGGAGAGGGAAGGATTCACCCCTCCACTTT.

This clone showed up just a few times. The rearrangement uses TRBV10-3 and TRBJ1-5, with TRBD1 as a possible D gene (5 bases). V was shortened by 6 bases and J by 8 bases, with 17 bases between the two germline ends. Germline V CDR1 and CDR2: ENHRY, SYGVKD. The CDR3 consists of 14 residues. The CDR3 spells CAISAGTWEEPQHF. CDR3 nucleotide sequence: TGTGCCATCAGCGCCGGGACCTGGGAGGAGCCCCAGCATTTT.